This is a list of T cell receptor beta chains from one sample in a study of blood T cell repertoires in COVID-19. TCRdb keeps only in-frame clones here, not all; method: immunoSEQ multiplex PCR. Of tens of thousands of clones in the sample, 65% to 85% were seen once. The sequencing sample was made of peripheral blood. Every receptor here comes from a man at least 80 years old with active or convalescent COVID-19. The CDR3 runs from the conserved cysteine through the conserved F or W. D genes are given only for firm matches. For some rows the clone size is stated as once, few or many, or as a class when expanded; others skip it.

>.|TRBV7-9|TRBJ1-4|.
CASSAQGVGSEKLFF
TGTGCCAGCAGCGCACAGGGAGTCGGTTCGGAAAAACTGTTTTTT
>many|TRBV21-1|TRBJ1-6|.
CASSKIEQGLGSPLHF
TGTGCCAGCAGCAAAATAGAACAGGGTTTGGGTTCACCCCTCCACTTT
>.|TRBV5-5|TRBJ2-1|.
CASSTVRGAHNEQFF
TGTGCCAGCAGCACCGTCCGGGGGGCACACAATGAGCAGTTCTTC
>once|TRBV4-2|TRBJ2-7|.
CASSQERSPPLPEQYF
TGTGCCAGCAGCCAAGAGCGTAGTCCCCCCCTACCCGAGCAGTACTTC
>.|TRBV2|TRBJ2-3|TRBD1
CASSRYLTGVLDTQYF
TGTGCCAGCAGTCGCTACCTTACAGGGGTTCTAGATACGCAGTATTTT
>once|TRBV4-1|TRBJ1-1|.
CASRSGVNTEAFF
TGCGCCAGCAGATCAGGGGTGAACACTGAAGCTTTCTTT
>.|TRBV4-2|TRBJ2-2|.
CASSQDVSGLAAFGELFF
TGTGCCAGCAGCCAAGATGTTAGTGGGCTAGCCGCTTTCGGGGAGCTGTTTTTT
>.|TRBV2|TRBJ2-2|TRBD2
CASTPSRAGPGELFF
TGTGCCAGCACCCCCTCTAGAGCGGGGCCCGGGGAGCTGTTTTTT
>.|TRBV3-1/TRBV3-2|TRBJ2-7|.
CASSRAADSFAYEQYF
TGTGCCAGCAGCCGAGCCGCGGACAGCTTCGCCTACGAGCAGTACTTC
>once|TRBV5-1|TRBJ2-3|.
CASSLAAAVRGTDTQYF
TGCGCCAGCAGCTTGGCCGCGGCAGTAAGAGGCACAGATACGCAGTATTTT
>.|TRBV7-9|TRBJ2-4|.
CASSLVGRENIQYF
TGTGCCAGCAGCTTAGTTGGCAGGGAAAACATTCAGTACTTC
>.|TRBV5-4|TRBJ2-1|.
CASSLSGKRSYNEQFF
TGTGCCAGCAGCTTGTCCGGGAAACGATCCTACAATGAGCAGTTCTTC
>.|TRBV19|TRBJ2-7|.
CASSIGQGLYEQYF
TGTGCCAGTAGTATAGGTCAGGGTCTCTACGAGCAGTACTTC
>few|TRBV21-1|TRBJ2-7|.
CASSKPGTGCEQYF
TGTGCCAGCAGCAAACCCGGGACAGGGTGCGAGCAGTACTTC
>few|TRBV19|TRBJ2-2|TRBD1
CASSMRGDRGAGELFF
TGTGCCAGTAGTATGAGAGGGGACAGGGGCGCCGGGGAGCTGTTTTTT
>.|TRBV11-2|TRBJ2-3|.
CASSLVTDTQYF
TGTGCCAGCAGCTTAGTAACAGATACGCAGTATTTT
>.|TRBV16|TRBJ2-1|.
CASSQQGHEQFF
TGTGCCAGCAGCCAACAGGGGCATGAGCAGTTCTTC
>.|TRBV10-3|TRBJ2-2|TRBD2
CAISGSSGRSATGELFF
TGTGCCATCAGTGGTTCTAGCGGGAGATCAGCCACCGGGGAGCTGTTTTTT
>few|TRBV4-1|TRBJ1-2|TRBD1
CASSQVVQGGWGYTF
TGCGCCAGCAGCCAAGTGGTGCAGGGGGGTTGGGGCTACACCTTC
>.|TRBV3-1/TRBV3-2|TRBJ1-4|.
CASSQAIGEYEKLFF
TGTGCCAGCAGCCAAGCAATAGGAGAGTATGAAAAACTGTTTTTT
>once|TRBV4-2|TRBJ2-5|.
CASSQGRGERAGTQYF
TGTGCCAGCAGCCAAGGTCGCGGGGAACGGGCTGGGACCCAGTACTTC
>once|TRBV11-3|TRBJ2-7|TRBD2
CASSLERGAYEQYF
TGTGCCAGCAGCTTAGAACGGGGGGCCTACGAGCAGTACTTC
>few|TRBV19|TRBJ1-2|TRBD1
CASSKTDRANGYTF
TGTGCCAGTAGTAAAACCGACAGGGCGAACGGCTACACCTTC
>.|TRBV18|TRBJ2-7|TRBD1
CASSPRTGASREQYF
TGTGCCAGCTCACCTAGGACAGGGGCCTCTCGCGAGCAGTACTTC
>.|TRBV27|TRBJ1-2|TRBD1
CASSPRQGGGFGRRYTF
TGTGCCAGCAGCCCGAGACAGGGTGGAGGCTTCGGTAGGCGCTACACCTTC
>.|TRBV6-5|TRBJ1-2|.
CASSLDSYYGYTF
TGTGCCAGCAGCCTCGACAGCTACTATGGCTACACCTTC
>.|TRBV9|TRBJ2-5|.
CASSATSQETQYF
TGTGCCAGCAGCGCGACTAGTCAAGAGACCCAGTACTTC
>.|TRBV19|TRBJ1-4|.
CAAQARVGEKLFF
TGTGCCGCCCAGGCCAGGGTAGGCGAAAAACTGTTTTTT
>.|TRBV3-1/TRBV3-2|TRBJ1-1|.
CASTGNTEAFF
TGTGCCAGCACAGGGAACACTGAAGCTTTCTTT
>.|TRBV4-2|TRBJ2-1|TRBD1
CASSQLGQGLNEQFF
TGTGCCAGCAGCCAACTCGGACAGGGTCTCAATGAGCAGTTCTTC
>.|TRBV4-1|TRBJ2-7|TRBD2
CASSQSITSGVSSYEQYF
TGCGCCAGCAGCCAAAGCATTACTAGCGGGGTTAGCTCCTACGAGCAGTACTTC
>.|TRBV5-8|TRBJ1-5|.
CASSLRGYKPQHF
TGTGCCAGCAGCTTGCGGGGTTATAAGCCCCAGCATTTT
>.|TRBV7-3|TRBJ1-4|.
CASSLTLPGPILSEKLFF
TGTGCCAGCAGCTTAACGTTGCCAGGCCCGATACTGAGTGAAAAACTGTTTTTT
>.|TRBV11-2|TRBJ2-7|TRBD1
CASSFGTGDHEQYF
TGTGCCAGCAGCTTCGGGACAGGGGATCACGAGCAGTACTTC
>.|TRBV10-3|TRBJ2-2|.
CAIRTTGGVNTGELFF
TGTGCCATCAGAACTACAGGGGGGGTAAACACCGGGGAGCTGTTTTTT
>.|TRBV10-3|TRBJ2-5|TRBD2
CAISGTSGGKETQYF
TGTGCCATCAGTGGGACTAGCGGGGGGAAGGAGACCCAGTACTTC
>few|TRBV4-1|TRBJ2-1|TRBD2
CASRRTAGLANNEQFF
TGCGCCAGCAGACGAACCGCGGGACTAGCAAACAATGAGCAGTTCTTC
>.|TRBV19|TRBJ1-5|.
CASSRILTGGIVGNQPQHF
TGTGCCAGTAGTAGGATTCTTACTGGCGGAATAGTCGGCAATCAGCCCCAGCATTTT
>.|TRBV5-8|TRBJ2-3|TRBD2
CASSLGLAGVGDTQYF
TGTGCCAGCAGCTTGGGACTAGCGGGGGTGGGAGATACGCAGTATTTT
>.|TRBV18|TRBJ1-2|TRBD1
CASSLGTGGKGYTF
TGTGCCAGCTCTCTCGGGACAGGGGGCAAGGGCTACACCTTC
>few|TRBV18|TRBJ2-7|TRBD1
CASSPGTGKYEQYF
TGTGCCAGCTCACCTGGGACAGGGAAGTACGAGCAGTACTTC
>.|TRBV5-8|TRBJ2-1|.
CASSLYSAYNEQFF
TGTGCCAGCAGCTTGTATAGCGCCTACAATGAGCAGTTCTTC
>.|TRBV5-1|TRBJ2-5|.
CASSVRQVAETQYF
TGCGCCAGCAGCGTAAGACAGGTGGCAGAGACCCAGTACTTC
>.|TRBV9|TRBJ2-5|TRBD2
CASSLYGGEETQYF
TGTGCCAGCAGCTTGTACGGGGGGGAAGAGACCCAGTACTTC
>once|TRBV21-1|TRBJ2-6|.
CASSKRTGSGANVLTF
TGTGCCAGCAGCAAAAGGACAGGGTCTGGGGCCAACGTCCTGACTTTC
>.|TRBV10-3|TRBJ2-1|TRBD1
CAISEQGTRTAYNEQFF
TGTGCCATCAGTGAACAGGGGACCCGAACAGCCTACAATGAGCAGTTCTTC
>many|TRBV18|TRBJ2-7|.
CASSHGGRAYEQYF
TGTGCCAGCTCACACGGGGGGCGGGCCTACGAGCAGTACTTC
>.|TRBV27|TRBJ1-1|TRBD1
CASSLLTGGTEAFF
TGTGCCAGCAGTTTATTGACAGGGGGCACTGAAGCTTTCTTT
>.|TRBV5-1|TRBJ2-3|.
CASYPLPGEADTQYF
TGCGCCAGCTACCCCCTACCGGGAGAGGCAGATACGCAGTATTTT
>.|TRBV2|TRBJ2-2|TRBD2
CASEAGGNTGELFF
TGTGCCAGCGAGGCGGGGGGAAACACCGGGGAGCTGTTTTTT
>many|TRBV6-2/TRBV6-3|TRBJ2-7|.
CASSRTDEQYF
TGTGCCAGTAGCCGAACGGACGAGCAGTACTTC
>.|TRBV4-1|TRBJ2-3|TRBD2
CASSVTTGTSVADTQYF
TGCGCCAGCAGCGTAACGACCGGGACTAGCGTAGCAGATACGCAGTATTTT
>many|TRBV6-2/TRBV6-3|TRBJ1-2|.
CASSYHYGYTF
TGTGCCAGCAGTTACCATTATGGCTACACCTTC
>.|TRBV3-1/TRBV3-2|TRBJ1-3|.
CASSLTGTVGNTIYF
TGTGCCAGCAGCCTTACTGGGACTGTAGGAAACACCATATATTTT
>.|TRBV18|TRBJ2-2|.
CASSPGAGTGELFF
TGTGCCAGCTCACCAGGGGCAGGGACCGGGGAGCTGTTTTTT
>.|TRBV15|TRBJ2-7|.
CATSRDGSSYEQYF
TGTGCCACCAGCAGAGACGGGAGCTCCTACGAGCAGTACTTC
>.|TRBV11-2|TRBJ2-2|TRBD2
CASSLWGAGGDTGELFF
TGTGCCAGCAGCTTATGGGGTGCGGGGGGGGACACCGGGGAGCTGTTTTTT
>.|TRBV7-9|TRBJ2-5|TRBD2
CASSFSGETQYF
TGTGCCAGCAGCTTTAGCGGGGAGACCCAGTACTTC
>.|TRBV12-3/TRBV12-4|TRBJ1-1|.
CASSSGQTTEAFF
TGTGCCAGCAGTTCTGGACAAACCACTGAAGCTTTCTTT
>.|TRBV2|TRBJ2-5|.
CASSEYRAGIQETQYF
TGTGCCAGCAGTGAATATAGGGCGGGAATACAAGAGACCCAGTACTTC